The 29 T cell receptor beta chains in this list originate from one sample, sequenced in a study of shared clonotypes between healthy human individuals. The data were produced by immunoSEQ multiplex PCR, yet TCRdb's version contains in-frame clones alone and is incomplete. The sample holds more than 2 million clones, around 95% seen once. Sequencing input: naive CD4+ T cells sorted from blood. Subset specified: CD45RA+ positively selected. The source of these receptors is a man aged 18 to 29 in good health.

The chain carries TRBV11-2 and TRBJ2-2; the D call may be TRBD1 or TRBD2 (6 bases each). Germline V lookup: CDR1 SGHAT, CDR2 FQNNGV. CDR3 size: 13 residues. V was clipped by 10 bases and J by 3 bases, with 12 bases between them. The CDR3 nucleotides are TGTGCCACCACACGGGGGCACACCGGGGAGCTGTTTTTT. It translates to CATTRGHTGELFF.

The rearrangement uses TRBV10-3 and TRBJ1-2; 10 bases match TRBD1. CDR1 is ENHRY and CDR2 is SYGVKD in the germline V gene. The CDR3 has 14 residues. V shed 6 bases, J shed 4 bases, and the junction held 5 bases outside the gene matches. The CDR3 spells CAISSGTGVYGYTF. The CDR3 nucleotides are TGTGCCATCAGCTCCGGGACAGGGGTCTATGGCTACACCTTC.

J is TRBJ2-1 and V is TRBV7-9; D is ambiguous. The V and J ends lost 2 bases and 3 bases respectively, with 11 bases between them. The germline V gene has CDR1 SEHNR and CDR2 FQNEAQ (reference sequence). This CDR3 has 15 residues. The CDR3 loop is CASSLPQPGYNEQFF. The DNA of the CDR3 is TGTGCCAGCAGCTTACCCCAGCCAGGCTACAATGAGCAGTTCTTC.

This chain uses TRBV2 with TRBJ1-5, with D possibly TRBD1 on 5 matching bases. Trimming stripped 3 bases from V and 4 bases from J, with 13 bases between. The CDR3 spans 15 residues. Per the germline V gene, CDR1 is SNHLY and CDR2 is FYNNEI. The DNA of the CDR3 is TGTGCCAGCAGTGAGTGGGGCCCTATTAATCAGCCCCAGCATTTT. This codes for CASSEWGPINQPQHF.

In this sample, this clone turned up once. This chain links TRBV5-1 with TRBJ1-1; a possible D gene is TRBD1 (6 bases). Trimming took 4 bases from V and 0 from J, leaving 16 bases between them. This CDR3 comprises 16 residues. Germline V gene data show CDR1 as SGHRS and CDR2 as YFSETQ. This chain's CDR3 is CASSVGGGLLNTEAFF. The CDR3 DNA follows: TGCGCCAGCAGCGTGGGTGGGGGCCTCCTGAACACTGAAGCTTTCTTT.

This clone showed up just a few times. Other nucleotide sequences from this sample produce the same CDR3. This rearrangement joins TRBV7-9 to TRBJ1-5; TRBD1 might be the D (6 bases). The ends were cut back, 1 base at V and 2 bases at J, with 6 bases in the middle. The CDR3 length is 14 residues. Germline CDR1 and CDR2: SEHNR and FQNEAQ (reference sequence). The DNA of the CDR3 is TGTGCCAGCAGCTTAGAGGGGGGCAATCAGCCCCAGCATTTT. Protein: CASSLEGGNQPQHF. Filled out from reference TRBV7-9 and TRBJ1-5, the complete variable domain reads DTGVSQNPRHKITKRGQNVTFRCDPISEHNRLYWYRQTLGQGPEFLTYFQNEAQLEKSRLLSDRFSAERPKGSFSTLEIQRTEQGDSAMYLCASSLEGGNQPQHFGDGTRLSIL.

To note about this clone: Other DNA sequences from this sample encode an identical CDR3 as well. This chain joins TRBV9 and TRBJ2-1, with D perhaps TRBD2 (6 bases). V was shortened by 0 bases and J by 2 bases, with 9 bases between the two germline ends. CDR1 SGDLS and CDR2 YYNGEE come from the germline V gene. CDR3 size: 15 residues. The CDR3 reads CASSVVGGTYNEQFF. The DNA of the CDR3 is TGTGCCAGCAGCGTAGTTGGAGGGACCTACAATGAGCAGTTCTTC. Based on the CDR3 plus reference TRBV9 and TRBJ2-1, the full variable domain is DSGVTQTPKHLITATGQRVTLRCSPRSGDLSVYWYQQSLDQGLQFLIQYYNGEERAKGNILERFSAQQFPDLHSELNLSSLELGDSALYFCASSVVGGTYNEQFFGPGTRLTVL.

This rearrangement joins TRBV6-1 to TRBJ2-7, with 12 bases identical to TRBD2. Trimming removed 8 bases from V and 6 bases from J; junction bases left unmatched: 5. There are 13 residues in the CDR3. The germline V gene has CDR1 MNHNS and CDR2 SASEGT. As DNA, the CDR3 is TGTGCCAGCCAGCTAGCGGGAGGGCTCGAGCAGTACTTC. Translating gives CASQLAGGLEQYF.

The sample holds a few counts of this clone. The chain has TRBV27 and TRBJ1-6, with D unclear. Germline CDR1 is MNHEY and CDR2 is SMNVEV (reference sequence). The CDR3 runs 14 residues. Trimming left V 6 bases short and J 8 bases short, with 14 bases between. CDR3 sequence: CASRLTNWDSPLHF. The CDR3 region has the DNA TGTGCCAGCAGATTAACTAATTGGGATTCACCCCTCCACTTT.

This rearrangement joins TRBV10-3 to TRBJ2-7; 8 bases fit TRBD1. Germline V lookup: CDR1 ENHRY, CDR2 SYGVKD. CDR3 size: 13 residues. Trimming at V came to 10 bases and at J to 5 bases, leaving 10 bases not matched to a gene. CDR3 sequence: CAKPTGAAHEQYF. The CDR3 coding sequence is TGTGCCAAACCGACAGGGGCGGCCCACGAGCAGTACTTC.

The chain couples TRBV2 to TRBJ1-2; a weak D match, TRBD1 (5 bases). Germline V gene sequence: CDR1 SNHLY, CDR2 FYNNEI. This CDR3 contains 14 residues. Between the trimmed V and J ends, which lost 5 bases and 2 bases, there was a span of 12 bases. CDR3 sequence reads: CASSQGRVNYGYTF. The DNA for the CDR3 is TGTGCCAGCAGTCAGGGCAGGGTGAACTATGGCTACACCTTC. The full variable domain, in which reference TRBV2 and TRBJ1-2 provide the parts outside the CDR3, is EPEVTQTPSHQVTQMGQEVILRCVPISNHLYFYWYRQILGQKVEFLVSFYNNEISEKSEIFDDQFSVERPDGSNFTLKIRSTKLEDSAMYFCASSQGRVNYGYTFGSGTRLTVV.

This clone was counted once. The chain combines TRBV21-1 with TRBJ1-6; the D call in the table, TRBD1, was not verified against the DNA. TRBV21-1 is reported as a pseudogene. CDR3 length: 15 amino acids. The CDR3 DNA follows: TGTGCCAGCAGCTACGCCGGGACAGGGATTTCACCCCTCCACTTT. This codes for CASSYAGTGISPLHF.

The chain links TRBV7-9 to TRBJ2-7; TRBD1 aligns across 10 bases. CDR1 is SEHNR, CDR2 FQNEAQ, per germline (reference sequence). This CDR3 contains 14 residues. Trimming took 3 bases from V and 3 from J; bases not matched to a gene: 2. In nucleotides, the CDR3 is TGTGCCAGCAGCTTCGGACAGGGGGGCTACGAGCAGTACTTC. This translates into CASSFGQGGYEQYF.

The V gene is TRBV5-1, the J gene TRBJ1-3; possible D gene TRBD1, 6 bases. Trimming took off 4 bases at V and 4 bases at J, with 9 bases between the two ends. The germline CDR1 and CDR2 sequences are SGHRS and YFSETQ. The CDR3 is made up of 13 amino acids. The CDR3 DNA reads TGCGCCAGCAGCGTTGACAGGGGAAACACCATATATTTT. Its translation: CASSVDRGNTIYF.

V gene TRBV10-3 combines with J gene TRBJ2-1; 7 positions agree with TRBD2. The J segment lost 9 bases and the V segment lost 4 bases, leaving 9 bases of the junction unmatched. The V gene's germline CDR1 is ENHRY and CDR2 SYGVKD. The CDR3 is 14 amino acids. The CDR3 DNA is TGTGCCATCAGTGCGGGCGGGAGTAGGGGTGAGCAGTTCTTC. Translating it yields CAISAGGSRGEQFF.

This rearrangement joins TRBV7-9 to TRBJ1-2, with D tentatively TRBD1 (5 bases). The CDR3 runs 13 residues. Per germline, CDR1 SEHNR and CDR2 FQNEAQ (reference sequence). Trimming shortened V by 7 bases and J by 10 bases, and 19 bases separated the two germline ends. The CDR3 protein is CASTHSAGTDYTF. CDR3 in DNA: TGTGCCAGCACCCACTCGGCAGGGACGGACTACACCTTC.

The genes are TRBV16 and TRBJ1-2; 7 positions match TRBD1. The length of the CDR3 is 14 residues. J lost 6 bases, V lost 4 bases, and 8 bases had no gene match. The germline CDR1 and CDR2 sequences are KGHSY and FQNENV. The CDR3 loop reads CASSPKTGPDGYTF. The CDR3 DNA follows: TGTGCCAGCAGCCCAAAGACAGGGCCCGATGGCTACACCTTC.

The rearrangement links TRBV5-6 to TRBJ2-2; unclear D gene. Trimming took off 4 bases at V and 4 bases at J, with 5 bases between the two ends. The CDR3 is made up of 12 amino acids. Germline CDR1 and CDR2: SGHDT and YYEEEE. The CDR3 sequence: CASSRSTGELFF. The CDR3, as DNA: TGTGCCAGCAGCCGATCCACCGGGGAGCTGTTTTTT.

This sequence joins TRBV5-1 and TRBJ1-1; D unresolved. This CDR3 is 15 amino acids long. The germline V gene encodes CDR1 SGHRS and CDR2 YFSETQ. V was cut by 1 base and J by 1 base, with 11 bases left in between. CDR3 residues: CASSLFVTPNTEAFF. The CDR3 bases are TGCGCCAGCAGCTTGTTCGTTACGCCGAACACTGAAGCTTTCTTT.

The chain recombines TRBV25-1 with TRBJ1-2; D not resolved. The germline V and J ends were trimmed by 7 bases and 8 bases, with 17 bases remaining between them. This CDR3 contains 13 residues. The germline gives CDR1 MGHDK, CDR2 SYGVNS. The CDR3 nucleotides read TGTGCCAGCAAAGGTGAAGGAGATAGAGGCTACACCTTC. Protein sequence: CASKGEGDRGYTF.

In its sample, this clone was seen once. This chain joins TRBV4-1 and TRBJ2-1; no firm D call. Trimming took 0 bases from V and 14 from J, leaving 11 bases between them. The CDR3 totals 12 residues. Germline V gives CDR1 MGHRA, CDR2 YSYEKL. This chain's CDR3 is CASSQDSQQEFF. For the CDR3, the DNA is TGCGCCAGCAGCCAAGATAGCCAGCAGGAGTTCTTC.

The gene calls are TRBV4-1 and TRBJ2-7; D possibly corresponds to TRBD2 (5 bases). V gave up 1 base and J gave up 5 bases, with 15 bases separating them. CDR1 is MGHRA, CDR2 YSYEKL, per germline. The CDR3 has 15 amino acids. DNA for the CDR3: TGCGCCAGCAGCCAAGGTTCCGGGGTGACCCACGAGCAGTACTTC. This gives the protein CASSQGSGVTHEQYF.

The rearrangement links TRBV10-3 to TRBJ2-1, with 10 bases lining up with TRBD2. Germline lookup yields CDR1 ENHRY and CDR2 SYGVKD. The CDR3 has 16 residues. V was pared by 9 bases and J by 4 bases, with 12 bases of the junction left unmatched. The CDR3 DNA reads TGTGCCATAACCCGCGGGTTAGCGGGGGGATACAATGAGCAGTTCTTC. Translated, it gives CAITRGLAGGYNEQFF.

The V call is TRBV29-1, the J call TRBJ2-7, with 16 nucleotides matching TRBD2. The V and J ends lost 3 bases and 6 bases, in that order; junction bases with no gene match: 8. The CDR3 spans 16 residues. The V gene's germline CDR1 is SQVTM and CDR2 ANQGSEA. CDR3 nucleotide sequence: TGCAGCGTTGAGGGACTAGCGGGAGGGGCAAGGGGCGAGCAGTACTTC. Amino acid sequence: CSVEGLAGGARGEQYF.

The gene calls are TRBV5-4 and TRBJ1-2; 11 bases are shared with TRBD1. V lost 5 bases, J lost 1 base, and 10 bases stayed unmatched. Germline values: CDR1 SGHNT, CDR2 YYREEE (reference sequence). CDR3 size: 17 residues. CDR3 protein: CASRAGTGGTINYGYTF. CDR3 nucleotide sequence: TGTGCCAGCAGAGCAGGGACAGGGGGTACGATTAACTATGGCTACACCTTC.

This chain links TRBV15 with TRBJ1-1; 8 nucleotides match TRBD1. J gave up 1 base and V 8 bases, and 15 bases lay outside the gene matches. The CDR3 is made up of 17 amino acids. Germline V lookup: CDR1 LNHNV, CDR2 YYDKDF (reference sequence). The CDR3 sequence is CATSAGQVSRRNTEAFF. The CDR3 coding sequence is TGTGCCACCTCAGCGGGACAGGTAAGCCGTCGGAACACTGAAGCTTTCTTT.

The CDR3 bases are TGTGCCATCACCGACAGGCCCACAGATACGCAGTATTTT. It encodes CAITDRPTDTQYF. This rearrangement joins TRBV10-3 to TRBJ2-3, with D possibly TRBD1 on 6 matching bases. V was pared by 7 bases and J by 2 bases, with 10 bases between. In germline, CDR1 is ENHRY, CDR2 SYGVKD. CDR3 length: 13 amino acids.

This clone was counted a single time. The rearrangement uses TRBV6-6 and TRBJ1-1; no clear D gene. In germline, CDR1 is MNHNY, CDR2 SVGAGI (reference sequence). The V end was cut by 10 bases, the J end by 4 bases, with 19 bases between. The CDR3 length is 14 residues. The CDR3, as DNA: TGTGCCACCTACTACGGGTACTCGGGCACTGAAGCTTTCTTT. Its protein product is CATYYGYSGTEAFF.

The chain links TRBV30 to TRBJ2-3; D unresolved. Deletions cut 5 bases from V and 0 bases from J, with 12 bases between. The CDR3 spans 14 residues. CDR1 and CDR2 from the germline V gene are GTSNPN and SVGIG (reference sequence). The CDR3 bases are TGTGCCTGGGGCCGACAAACTAGCACAGATACGCAGTATTTT. Its translation: CAWGRQTSTDTQYF.